This T cell receptor beta chain emerged from a study of shared clonotypes between healthy human individuals (dated by TCRdb to 2019 to 2021). In the study overall: Three men and a couple of women, aged 18 to 49 years, made up the cohort. For each donor, CD4 naive and CD4 memory were each given three plates, CD8 naive was given two plates, and CD8 memory was given one plate. To estimate repertoire size and how much clonotype sharing occurs between individuals, the study deeply sequenced the blood TCR repertoires of 5 or 6 healthy adults. To increase sequencing depth and limit assay-specific biases, different laboratories used diverse techniques to prepare libraries and sequence TCR repertoires. Each donor's leukapheresis produced roughly between roughly 0.94 and 9.5 billion PBMCs. What the work shows at the level of the full study, not this receptor alone: Compared with non-shared clonotypes, the clonotypes found in all four sorted-subset donors had higher generation probabilities. The small number of donors limited the genetic and exposure-history diversity represented. Even with the large sequencing depth, rarefaction of the sorted-subset datasets indicated that sequencing was incomplete. Naive subsets generally had larger estimated clonotype richness than memory subsets. Only blood was sampled, and tissue TCR repertoires likely differ from those in blood. Based on pairwise subsampling, the degree of clonotype sharing among donors was expected to be affected by sequencing depth. Sharing across a few donors was observed for about 5% of naive CD4, 3% to 4% of naive CD8, roughly 2.4% of memory CD4, and around 0.44% of memory CD8 clonotypes.

Using the deep immunoSEQ assay, multiplex PCR amplified TCR CDR3 regions from genomic DNA. For each cell subset, the extracted genomic DNA was distributed evenly across all wells of several immunoSEQ 96-well plates, and each plate served as one replicate. For sorted subsets, each replicate PCR was loaded with approximately 0.2 ug genomic DNA, equivalent to 30,000 or so T cell genomes. Purified libraries were measured with a Qubit 3.0 fluorometer, size-checked on a Bioanalyzer 2100, and measured again with the KAPA Library Quantification kit. Each immunoSEQ 96-well plate was sequenced on its own single-read 150-cycle Illumina NextSeq 550 flow cell. In the paper's pipeline: Because only junctional sequences without quality scores were contained in the immunoSEQ output, filtering matching that applied to full-length reads could not be performed. Sequences were annotated with PyIR, a Python wrapper for IgBLAST v1.9, using IMGT germline references to assign V/J genes and CDR3. Reads were removed for weak V/J assignments (E-value above 1e-6), missing CDR3, stop codons, out-of-frame junctions, or ambiguous translated residues. V3J clonotypes were defined by identical inferred V gene, J gene, and CDR3 amino acid sequence. Percentage overlap between repertoires was calculated by dividing the number of shared unique clonotypes by the size of the smaller repertoire. Richness of each repertoire was evaluated using RTK rarefaction, the Chao1 estimator, and Recon v2.1 estimates of unobserved clonotypes. OLGA was used to compute generation probabilities for all TCRbeta clonotypes that the gDNA method yielded from a handful of donors. TCRdb holds this immuneACCESS table with in-frame rearrangements only. Some clones are missing; in checked studies, unresolved V genes explain under half, and the rest has no known cause. D and trimming were read from the DNA, whereas the V and J calls and clone size are those reported in that table. The sample has some 1.4 million clones on record, roughly 96% of them singletons. Together, the top ten hold approximately 1.2% of the sample.

A word on this clone: No cognate antigen has been identified for it. Per-nucleotide qualities are absent, and no much larger clonotype sits a single base away.

The donors were healthy, HIV-negative adults with no recently reported acute infections or vaccinations. Every donor was a Caucasian adult residing in Nashville, Tennessee, USA. CD4+ T cells were enriched by magnetic negative selection, after which naive cells were positively selected on CD45RA and the negative fraction was taken as the memory subset. Blood was collected by leukapheresis, and PBMCs were isolated by Ficoll-Histopaque density gradient centrifugation and then cryopreserved in liquid nitrogen vapor phase. Analytical flow cytometry was used to check the purity and quantity of every magnetically sorted T cell population. Genomic DNA was isolated from every sorted fraction and measured by UV absorbance on a Nanodrop 2000c. CDR1 SNHLY and CDR2 FYNNEI were looked up in the germline V gene. The CDR3 spans 13 residues, from the cysteine through the phenylalanine. Only the CDR3 DNA is retained, 39 bases long and in frame from the first base. V lost 6 bases and J lost 2 bases, and the count of bases not matched to a germline gene is 3.

The TCR was taken from a man aged 30-40 years in good health. The chain joins TRBV2 to TRBJ2-7, with 8 bases aligning to TRBD1. The sequencing input was naive CD4+ T cells sorted from blood. The cell subset or site label, as the study defines it: CD45RA+ positively selected. The CDR3 protein: CASRDRVPYEQYF. The DNA sequence is as follows: TGTGCCAGCAGGGACAGGGTTCCCTACGAGCAGTACTTC. With the portions outside the CDR3 filled from the reference TRBV2 and TRBJ2-7 genes, the complete variable region becomes EPEVTQTPSHQVTQMGQEVILRCVPISNHLYFYWYRQILGQKVEFLVSFYNNEISEKSEIFDDQFSVERPDGSNFTLKIRSTKLEDSAMYFCASRDRVPYEQYFGPGTRLTVT.